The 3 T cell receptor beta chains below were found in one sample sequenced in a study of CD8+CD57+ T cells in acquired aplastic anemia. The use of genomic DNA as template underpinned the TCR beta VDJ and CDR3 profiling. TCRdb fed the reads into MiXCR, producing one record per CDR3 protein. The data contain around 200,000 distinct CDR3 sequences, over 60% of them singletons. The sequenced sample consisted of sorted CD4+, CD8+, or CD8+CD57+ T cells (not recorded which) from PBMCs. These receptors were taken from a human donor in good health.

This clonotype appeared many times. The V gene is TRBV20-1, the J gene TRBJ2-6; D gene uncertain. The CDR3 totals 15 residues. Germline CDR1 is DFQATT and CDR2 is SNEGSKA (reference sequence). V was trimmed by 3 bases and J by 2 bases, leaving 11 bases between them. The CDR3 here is CSASGVPPGANVLTF. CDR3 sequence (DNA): TGCAGTGCTAGTGGTGTTCCCCCTGGGGCCAACGTCCTGACTTTC.

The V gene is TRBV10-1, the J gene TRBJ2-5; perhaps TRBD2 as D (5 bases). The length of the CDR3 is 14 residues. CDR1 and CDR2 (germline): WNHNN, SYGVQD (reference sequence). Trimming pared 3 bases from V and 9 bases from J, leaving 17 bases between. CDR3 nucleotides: TGCGCCAGCAGTGACTCGGACGGACTTGGGGCCCAGTACTTC. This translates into CASSDSDGLGAQYF.

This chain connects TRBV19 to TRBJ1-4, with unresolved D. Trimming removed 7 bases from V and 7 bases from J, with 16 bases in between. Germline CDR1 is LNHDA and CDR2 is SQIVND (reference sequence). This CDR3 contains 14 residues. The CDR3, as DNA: TGTGCCAGTACCTTCCCGGGGTTGGGTGAAAAACTGTTTTTT. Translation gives CASTFPGLGEKLFF.